These T cell receptor beta chains were read from a single sample in a study of T cell changes during pregnancy in multiple sclerosis. TCRdb keeps only in-frame clones here, not all; method: immunoSEQ multiplex PCR. The data hold about 39,000 clones, with 85% to 95% observed a single time. Sample: CD4+ T cells from peripheral blood mononuclear cells, taken after pregnancy. The receptors here all came from a female donor with multiple sclerosis, enrolled in a pregnancy study. The CDR3 runs from the conserved cysteine through the conserved F or W. D genes are given only for firm matches. Expanded clones are given a class, and other clones once, few, many or no size at all.

v_call	clone_size	d_call	j_call	cdr3_aa	cdr3_nt
TRBV30	-	TRBD1	TRBJ2-5	CAWGGQGTQETQYF	TGTGCCTGGGGTGGACAGGGGACTCAAGAGACCCAGTACTTC
TRBV6-1	-	-	TRBJ1-5	CASSEANMPYNQPQHF	TGTGCCAGCAGTGAAGCAAACATGCCTTACAATCAGCCCCAGCATTTT
TRBV7-9	-	-	TRBJ1-6	CASGQGRNSPLHF	TGTGCCAGCGGGCAGGGTCGAAATTCACCCCTCCACTTT
TRBV4-1	few	-	TRBJ1-2	CASSRSWGGPPNYGYTF	TGCGCCAGCAGCCGATCTTGGGGAGGCCCGCCCAACTATGGCTACACCTTC
TRBV11-3	-	-	TRBJ1-1	CASSLGQSEAFF	TGTGCCAGCAGCCTAGGACAGAGTGAAGCTTTCTTT
TRBV6-1	-	-	TRBJ2-3	CASSGPGGLDTQYF	TGTGCCAGCAGTGGTCCGGGGGGCCTAGATACGCAGTATTTT
TRBV9	-	TRBD1	TRBJ2-3	CASSVQGQGVSRDTDTQYF	TGTGCCAGCAGCGTACAAGGGCAGGGGGTGTCGAGGGACACAGATACGCAGTATTTT
TRBV5-4	once	-	TRBJ2-5	CASSPRQASGTQYF	TGTGCCAGCAGCCCCCGACAGGCTTCAGGGACCCAGTACTTC
TRBV4-1	-	-	TRBJ1-5	CASSQDQPGDQPQHF	TGCGCCAGCAGCCAAGATCAACCGGGGGATCAGCCCCAGCATTTT
TRBV2	once	TRBD2	TRBJ2-3	CASRETARGGSTDTQYF	TGTGCCAGCAGGGAAACGGCCCGGGGGGGAAGCACAGATACGCAGTATTTT
TRBV5-1	-	TRBD1	TRBJ1-2	CASSLSLRGEEGYTF	TGCGCCAGCAGCCTTAGCCTCAGGGGGGAAGAAGGCTACACCTTC
TRBV30	-	TRBD1	TRBJ2-7	CAWSGTGGSFYEQYF	TGTGCCTGGAGTGGGACAGGGGGTTCTTTCTACGAGCAGTACTTC
TRBV6-4	-	-	TRBJ1-5	CASSDRGHDENQPQHF	TGTGCCAGCAGTGATCGGGGACACGACGAGAATCAGCCCCAGCATTTT
TRBV5-4	-	TRBD1	TRBJ2-3	CASRRDREDTDTQYF	TGTGCCAGCAGAAGGGACAGGGAGGACACAGATACGCAGTATTTT
TRBV19	-	-	TRBJ1-5	CASSRFRGLPSNQPQHF	TGTGCCAGTAGTCGCTTCCGGGGACTCCCTAGCAATCAGCCCCAGCATTTT
TRBV4-2	-	TRBD2	TRBJ2-3	CASSQGLAGGPGTDTQYF	TGTGCCAGCAGCCAGGGACTAGCGGGGGGGCCGGGCACAGATACGCAGTATTTT
TRBV5-1	-	TRBD2	TRBJ2-3	CASSSGRGVEEVTQYF	TGCGCCAGCAGCTCCGGGCGGGGGGTAGAGGAGGTGACGCAGTATTTT
TRBV9	-	TRBD2	TRBJ2-2	CASSGRLAGGSVGELFF	TGTGCCAGCAGCGGCCGACTAGCGGGGGGGTCGGTCGGGGAGCTGTTTTTT
TRBV27	once	TRBD1	TRBJ1-4	CASKDRGATNEKLFF	TGTGCCAGCAAGGACAGGGGCGCAACTAATGAAAAACTGTTTTTT
TRBV7-2	-	-	TRBJ2-1	CASSRDFSSSYNEQFF	TGTGCCAGCAGCAGGGACTTCTCCAGCTCCTACAATGAGCAGTTCTTC
TRBV19	-	TRBD2	TRBJ2-1	CASTPWASGGDGEQFF	TGTGCCAGTACTCCCTGGGCTAGCGGGGGAGATGGTGAGCAGTTCTTC
TRBV10-3	-	-	TRBJ1-6	CAISESDPVTASPLHF	TGTGCCATCAGTGAGTCGGACCCCGTGACAGCCTCACCCCTCCACTTT
TRBV4-1	-	-	TRBJ2-7	CASSQDRVGSSYEQYF	TGCGCCAGCAGCCAAGATCGAGTGGGGAGCTCCTACGAGCAGTACTTC
TRBV5-1	-	-	TRBJ2-7	CASSLEGMQYF	TGCGCCAGCAGCTTGGAGGGGATGCAGTACTTC
TRBV13	-	-	TRBJ1-4	CASSLSYDRANEKLFF	TGTGCCAGCAGCTTAAGTTATGACAGAGCGAATGAAAAACTGTTTTTT
TRBV5-5	-	-	TRBJ2-1	CASSLVGGREQFF	TGTGCCAGCAGCTTGGTGGGGGGGCGGGAGCAGTTCTTC
TRBV7-3	-	-	TRBJ1-2	CASSSHREYGYTF	TGTGCCAGCAGCTCCCACAGGGAATATGGCTACACCTTC
TRBV7-6	-	TRBD2	TRBJ2-1	CASSVGLAGSSYNEQFF	TGTGCCAGCAGCGTGGGACTAGCGGGGAGCTCCTACAATGAGCAGTTCTTC
TRBV5-4	-	-	TRBJ1-1	CASRLDAMNTEAFF	TGTGCCAGCAGGCTTGATGCGATGAACACTGAAGCTTTCTTT
TRBV29-1	-	-	TRBJ2-3	CSGMGALNTDTQYF	TGCAGCGGGATGGGCGCCCTTAACACAGATACGCAGTATTTT
TRBV6-5	-	-	TRBJ2-5	CASGGALETQYF	TGTGCCAGCGGGGGGGCCTTGGAGACCCAGTACTTC
TRBV19	once	-	TRBJ1-6	CASSNLPTTGYNSPLHF	TGTGCCAGTAGTAACCTACCGACAACAGGCTATAATTCACCCCTCCACTTT
TRBV11-1	once	TRBD2	TRBJ2-2	CASSSGGSHTGELFF	TGTGCCAGCAGCTCCGGGGGGTCGCACACCGGGGAGCTGTTTTTT
TRBV12-5	-	-	TRBJ1-2	CASGWNSRGYNYGYTF	TGTGCTAGTGGTTGGAACTCCAGGGGCTACAACTATGGCTACACCTTC
TRBV2	-	-	TRBJ1-1	CASYRVSTEAFF	TGTGCCAGCTACAGGGTTAGCACTGAAGCTTTCTTT
TRBV14	-	-	TRBJ1-1	CASSQLDSLPTEAFF	TGTGCCAGCAGCCAACTTGACAGTCTGCCGACTGAAGCTTTCTTT
TRBV5-1	-	-	TRBJ2-2	CASRISGDENTGELFF	TGCGCCAGCAGGATTTCAGGGGATGAGAACACCGGGGAGCTGTTTTTT
TRBV6-1	once	TRBD1	TRBJ1-2	CASSEGTGPYGYTF	TGTGCCAGCAGTGAAGGGACAGGGCCCTATGGCTACACCTTC
TRBV7-3	-	-	TRBJ1-2	CASSPSGGNNYGYTF	TGTGCCAGCAGCCCGTCGGGGGGGAACAACTATGGCTACACCTTC
TRBV5-1	-	TRBD2	TRBJ2-5	CASSRGVQETQYF	TGCGCCAGCAGCCGGGGGGTCCAAGAGACCCAGTACTTC
TRBV2	once	-	TRBJ2-1	CASSELPYNEQFF	TGTGCCAGCAGTGAACTTCCTTACAATGAGCAGTTCTTC
TRBV30	-	-	TRBJ1-2	CACSPGYTF	TGTGCCTGCTCCCCGGGGTACACCTTC
TRBV19	-	-	TRBJ1-1	CASSIQGTEAFF	TGTGCCAGTAGTATTCAGGGCACTGAAGCTTTCTTT
TRBV6-5	-	-	TRBJ1-3	CASSETWKSGNTIYF	TGTGCCAGCAGCGAGACATGGAAATCTGGAAACACCATATATTTT
TRBV27	-	-	TRBJ1-5	CASSYSGTTGQPQHF	TGTGCCAGCAGTTACTCGGGGACAACCGGGCAGCCCCAGCATTTT
TRBV5-1	-	TRBD2	TRBJ2-3	CASSVAGLTDTQYF	TGCGCCAGCAGCGTAGCGGGCCTTACAGATACGCAGTATTTT
TRBV4-1	-	TRBD2	TRBJ2-3	CASSQPGTSGTDTQYF	TGCGCCAGCAGCCAACCCGGGACTAGCGGCACAGATACGCAGTATTTT
TRBV5-1	-	TRBD1	TRBJ2-3	CASSLQGAADTQYF	TGCGCCAGCAGCCTCCAGGGGGCCGCAGATACGCAGTATTTT
TRBV5-1	once	-	TRBJ1-2	CASKVGEDYGYTF	TGCGCCAGCAAGGTCGGGGAGGACTATGGCTACACCTTC
TRBV28	-	-	TRBJ2-7	CASSLGPHGGQTESSYEQYF	TGTGCCAGCAGTTTGGGCCCCCATGGAGGACAGACAGAGAGCTCCTACGAGCAGTACTTC
TRBV19	-	TRBD1	TRBJ1-1	CASSAQGIGTEAFF	TGTGCCAGTAGTGCACAGGGGATTGGCACTGAAGCTTTCTTT
TRBV6-5	-	-	TRBJ1-1	CASKLAGWDTEAFF	TGTGCCAGCAAGCTAGCGGGGTGGGACACTGAAGCTTTCTTT
TRBV5-1	-	-	TRBJ2-5	CAGLDQETQYF	TGCGCCGGACTGGACCAAGAGACCCAGTACTTC
TRBV11-3	-	TRBD1	TRBJ2-2	CASSPGATGVTGELFF	TGTGCCAGCAGTCCGGGGGCGACAGGGGTCACCGGGGAGCTGTTTTTT